This T cell receptor (beta chain) was obtained from a study of cytomegalovirus exposure and HLA in healthy donors. CDR3 length: 13 residues. Germline lookup yields CDR1 SEHNR and CDR2 FQNEAQ (reference sequence). V was clipped by 8 bases and J by 5 bases, with 15 bases between them. PCR amplification relied on 60 Vbeta primers (plus 13 Jbeta primers). Sequenced by immunoSEQ multiplex PCR; TCRdb stores in-frame clones only, minus some. The profile shows 240,000 or so clones, 80% to 85% of them singletons. The sequenced sample consisted of PBMCs. The chain uses TRBV7-9 and TRBJ1-2; D may be TRBD1 (5 bases). The sequence derives from a woman in her sixties or seventies in good health and CMV-seropositive. The CDR3 is CASLISTEYGYTF. The DNA of the CDR3 is TGTGCCAGCCTTATCTCGACAGAGTATGGCTACACCTTC.